The 24 T cell receptor beta chains below come from one sample, sequenced in a study of technical replicates of blood from a few donors. Some clones are missing from TCRdb's copy, which holds only in-frame ones; the method was immunoSEQ multiplex PCR. The sample records around 90,000 clones, 85% to 95% being singletons. What was sequenced was T cells isolated from PBMCs. The receptor source for this set is a human donor in good health.

The genes are TRBV5-1 and TRBJ1-1; TRBD1 matches 8 bases. The CDR3 runs 14 residues. V lost 4 bases to trimming and J lost 5 bases; unmatched junction nucleotides: 7. The germline CDR1 and CDR2 sequences are SGHRS and YFSETQ. Here the CDR3 DNA reads TGCGCCAGCAGCCTGCAGGGGGCGGGGACTGAAGCTTTCTTT. It specifies CASSLQGAGTEAFF.

The sample holds a few counts of this clone. This rearrangement joins TRBV18 to TRBJ1-1, with D unresolved. CDR1 is KGHSH and CDR2 is LQKENI in the germline V gene. The CDR3 is 14 residues long. Trimming shortened V by 3 bases and J by 2 bases, and 10 bases separated the two germline ends. The CDR3 loop is CASSPGSTNTEAFF. The CDR3 region has the DNA TGTGCCAGCTCACCCGGGAGTACCAACACTGAAGCTTTCTTT.

This clone was counted a single time. The chain employs TRBV11-3 and TRBJ2-7; a possible D gene is TRBD2 (5 bases). Trimming stripped 5 bases from V and 6 bases from J, with 14 bases between. The CDR3 length is 13 residues. Germline assignment: CDR1 SGHNT and CDR2 YENEEA. As DNA, the CDR3 is TGTGCCAGCAGCCTCTCAAGGACTCGCGAGCAGTACTTC. It yields the protein CASSLSRTREQYF. Based on the CDR3 plus reference TRBV11-3 and TRBJ2-7, the full variable domain is EAGVVQSPRYKIIEKKQPVAFWCNPISGHNTLYWYLQNLGQGPELLIRYENEEAVDDSQLPKDRFSAERLKGVDSTLKIQPAELGDSAVYLCASSLSRTREQYFGPGTRLTVT.

The genes are TRBV6-4 and TRBJ2-2; 10 nucleotides line up with TRBD2. J lost 5 bases, V lost 2 bases, and 5 bases had no gene match. The germline gives CDR1 MRHNA, CDR2 SNTAGT. This CDR3 contains 16 residues. Here the CDR3 reads CASSDASGSTTGELFF. The CDR3 DNA reads as TGTGCCAGCAGTGACGCTAGCGGGAGTACGACCGGGGAGCTGTTTTTT.

This chain uses TRBV7-9 with TRBJ2-2; D is uncertain. The CDR3 loop spans 13 amino acids. V lost 1 base and J lost 6, with 6 bases in between. The germline V gene encodes CDR1 SEHNR and CDR2 FQNEAQ (reference sequence). CDR3 in DNA: TGTGCCAGCAGCTTAGTATCCTCCGGGGAGCTGTTTTTT. It encodes CASSLVSSGELFF.

The chain combines TRBV7-4 with TRBJ2-7; no reliable D call. Per the germline V gene, CDR1 is SGHVT and CDR2 is SQSDAQ. This CDR3 region has 14 residues. V was pared by 7 bases and J by 1 base, with 14 bases between. The CDR3 here is CASNPVGPSYEQYF. CDR3 sequence (DNA): TGTGCCAGCAACCCAGTTGGGCCATCCTACGAGCAGTACTTC.

The gene calls are TRBV5-1 and TRBJ2-7; the match to TRBD1 covers 7 bases. This CDR3 is built from 14 residues. Looked up from germline, CDR1 is SGHRS and CDR2 is YFSETQ. V was pared by 4 bases and J by 7 bases, with 11 bases of the junction left unmatched. CDR3 sequence reads: CASSLGQSSGEQYF. The CDR3 DNA reads TGCGCCAGCAGCCTGGGACAGTCCTCCGGGGAGCAGTACTTC.

The V gene is TRBV5-1, the J gene TRBJ2-3; 11 bases are a match to TRBD2. Trimming removed 0 bases from V and 4 bases from J; junction bases left unmatched: 4. Per the germline V gene, CDR1 is SGHRS and CDR2 is YFSETQ. The CDR3 totals 16 residues. CDR3 amino acids: CASSLGTSGYPDTQYF. The CDR3 region has the DNA TGCGCCAGCAGCTTGGGGACTAGCGGGTATCCAGATACGCAGTATTTT.

This clone was detected once. The chain recombines TRBV6-5 with TRBJ1-4; D is possibly TRBD1 (5 bases). The length of the CDR3 is 15 residues. Between the trimmed V and J ends, which lost 0 bases and 3 bases, there was a span of 8 bases. CDR1 and CDR2 (germline): MNHEY, SVGAGI. The DNA of the CDR3 is TGTGCCAGCAGTTACTCGGGGGGATCTAATGAAAAACTGTTTTTT. It translates to CASSYSGGSNEKLFF.

V is TRBV18 and J is TRBJ2-2; D is uncertain. There are 13 residues in the CDR3. Trimming stripped 3 bases from V and 4 bases from J, with 6 bases between. CDR1 is KGHSH, CDR2 LQKENI, per germline. Here the CDR3 DNA reads TGTGCCAGCTCACCCGCTAGCACCGGGGAGCTGTTTTTT. Its protein is CASSPASTGELFF.

This chain joins TRBV18 and TRBJ2-5, with D unclear. The germline V gene encodes CDR1 KGHSH and CDR2 LQKENI. The CDR3 is made up of 14 amino acids. The V end was cut by 1 base, the J end by 0 bases, with 6 bases between. Written as DNA, the CDR3 is TGTGCCAGCTCACCACTGGAGTACCAAGAGACCCAGTACTTC. It yields the protein CASSPLEYQETQYF. The whole variable domain, filled in from reference TRBV18 and TRBJ2-5, reads NAGVMQNPRHLVRRRGQEARLRCSPMKGHSHVYWYRQLPEEGLKFMVYLQKENIIDESGMPKERFSAEFPKEGPSILRIQQVVRGDSAAYFCASSPLEYQETQYFGPGTRLLVL.

V gene TRBV7-8 combines with J gene TRBJ2-7; 9 bases align to TRBD1. This CDR3 has 15 amino acids. The J segment lost 3 bases and the V segment lost 6 bases, leaving 9 bases of the junction unmatched. CDR1 is SGHVS, CDR2 FQNEAQ, per germline. CDR3 nucleotides: TGTGCCAGCAGGCCCACGACAGGGGGATTCTACGAGCAGTACTTC. This translates into CASRPTTGGFYEQYF.

The V gene is TRBV10-1, the J gene TRBJ1-5, with unresolved D. Germline-derived CDR1 and CDR2 are WNHNN and SYGVQD (reference sequence). V shed 3 bases and J shed 4 bases, with 4 bases lying between them. The CDR3 is 12 residues long. The CDR3 DNA reads TGCGCCAGCAGTGATAATAATCAGCCCCAGCATTTT. This encodes CASSDNNQPQHF.

This chain links TRBV11-2 with TRBJ2-1, with TRBD1 as a possible D gene (6 bases). The V gene's germline CDR1 is SGHAT and CDR2 FQNNGV. CDR3 length equals 16 residues. Trimming shortened V by 6 bases and J by 4 bases, and 19 bases separated the two germline ends. The CDR3 here is CASSSRGFSTYNEQFF. The CDR3 DNA reads as TGTGCCAGCAGTTCCAGGGGATTCAGTACGTACAATGAGCAGTTCTTC. Complete variable domain (other parts from reference TRBV11-2 and TRBJ2-1): EAGVAQSPRYKIIEKRQSVAFWCNPISGHATLYWYQQILGQGPKLLIQFQNNGVVDDSQLPKDRFSAERLKGVDSTLKIQPAKLEDSAVYLCASSSRGFSTYNEQFFGPGTRLTVL.

V is TRBV13 and J is TRBJ1-2, with 7 bases identical to TRBD1. V gave up 0 bases and J gave up 5 bases; unmatched junction bases: 9. Germline values: CDR1 PRHDT, CDR2 FYEKMQ (reference sequence). This CDR3 has 16 amino acids. This CDR3 reads CASSLGQGGRSYGYTF. CDR3 nucleotides: TGTGCCAGCAGCTTAGGCCAGGGGGGCCGGTCGTATGGCTACACCTTC.

V gene TRBV9 combines with J gene TRBJ1-1; D might be TRBD1 (5 bases). CDR1 is SGDLS, CDR2 YYNGEE, per germline. The CDR3 covers 13 residues. The V end lost 6 bases, the J end lost 6 bases, and 15 bases lay between the germline ends. Here the CDR3 reads CASTGGEGSEAFF. The CDR3 DNA reads TGTGCCAGCACCGGGGGGGAGGGGTCTGAAGCTTTCTTT.

The chain uses TRBV2 and TRBJ2-3; 10 nucleotides match TRBD1. The germline CDR1 and CDR2 sequences are SNHLY and FYNNEI. V was pared by 8 bases and J by 2 bases, with 7 bases of the junction left unmatched. The CDR3 totals 15 residues. The CDR3 sequence is CASLRDRGPTDTQYF. As DNA, the CDR3 is TGTGCCAGCCTTCGGGACAGGGGTCCCACAGATACGCAGTATTTT.

This chain connects TRBV15 to TRBJ1-5; TRBD1 agrees at 10 bases. V gave up 2 bases and J gave up 5 bases; unmatched junction bases: 18. The CDR3 sequence is 20 residues long. Germline values: CDR1 LNHNV, CDR2 YYDKDF (reference sequence). CDR3 nucleotides: TGTGCCACCAGCAGACTCTTAGGACAGGGGGGTCTTCTGGAGTATCAGCCCCAGCATTTT. Translation: CATSRLLGQGGLLEYQPQHF.

J is TRBJ1-1 and V is TRBV5-4; tentatively, D is TRBD1 (5 bases). This CDR3 is 16 amino acids long. Trimming removed 0 bases from V and 2 bases from J, with 14 bases in between. Germline loops: CDR1 SGHNT, CDR2 YYREEE (reference sequence). The CDR3 sequence is CASSLAHWGENTEAFF. Here the CDR3 DNA reads TGTGCCAGCAGCTTGGCCCATTGGGGGGAAAACACTGAAGCTTTCTTT.

The rearrangement links TRBV5-6 to TRBJ2-1, with 7 bases identical to TRBD2. The CDR3 spans 13 residues. V dropped 3 bases and J dropped 8; count of bases not matched to a gene: 5. CDR1 is SGHDT, CDR2 YYEEEE, per germline. The CDR3 loop reads CASSYKGGDEQFF. CDR3 nucleotides: TGTGCCAGCAGCTATAAGGGAGGGGATGAGCAGTTCTTC.

This clone was seen only a few times. The rearrangement uses TRBV5-1 and TRBJ2-7; the match to TRBD1 covers 8 bases. Germline CDR1 SGHRS, CDR2 YFSETQ. This CDR3 has 14 residues. Trimming at V came to 4 bases and at J to 4 bases, leaving 7 bases not matched to a gene. The chain's CDR3 is CASSPQGASYEQYF. The CDR3, as DNA: TGCGCCAGCAGCCCCCAGGGGGCTTCGTACGAGCAGTACTTC.

The chain carries TRBV2 and TRBJ2-1; tentatively, D is TRBD2 (5 bases). Trimming took 10 bases from V and 4 from J, leaving 26 bases between them. The CDR3 is made up of 17 amino acids. The germline CDR1 and CDR2 sequences are SNHLY and FYNNEI. The CDR3 nucleotides are TGTGCCACCACCCCGGGATTTAGGGCCCTAAGTTACAATGAGCAGTTCTTC. Translating gives CATTPGFRALSYNEQFF.

The chain couples TRBV28 to TRBJ2-4, with D hard to call. Germline V gene data show CDR1 as MDHEN and CDR2 as SYDVKM. This CDR3 has 11 residues. The V gene lost 8 bases and the J gene lost 7 bases, with 9 bases spanning the gap. For the CDR3, the DNA is TGTGCCAGCTCGATGAGGAACATTCAGTACTTC. Residues: CASSMRNIQYF.

This clone appeared a single time. This chain links TRBV28 with TRBJ2-5; no definite D call. TRBJ2-7 explains the end of the DNA better; the J call may be wrong. This CDR3 is 16 amino acids long. Germline V gene data show CDR1 as MDHEN and CDR2 as SYDVKM. CDR3 residues: CASSHHLSASSHEQYF. The CDR3 region has the DNA TGTGCCAGCAGTCACCACCTCAGCGCCTCTTCCCACGAGCAGTACTTC.